Below are 14 T cell receptor beta chains sequenced from a single sample in a study of regulatory T cells in long-lasting Graves disease. Time point meaning: persistent/refractory GD, antithyroid drugs over 5 years with positive TRAb. From PBMCs, RNA was extracted and then used to make the TCR library. To make TCR beta libraries, researchers used iRepertoire HTBI primers and Arm-PCR of CDR3 regions. TCRdb ran MiXCR on the multiplex PCR reads and lists one entry per CDR3 protein. The data contain 350,000 to 450,000 distinct CDR3 sequences, roughly 20% of them singletons. This specimen consisted of peripheral blood mononuclear cells (PBMCs), obtained when the disease was refractory, from a patient treated with antithyroid drugs. Receptor source: a female donor with Graves disease.

This clonotype was picked up many times. The CDR3 loop is CASSPNSGNDGREQYF. For the CDR3, the DNA is TGTGCCAGCAGTCCTAATTCAGGGAACGACGGGCGCGAGCAGTACTTC. The genes are TRBV28 and TRBJ2-7; D might be TRBD1 (5 bases). With 5 bases removed from V and 6 bases from J, the gap between germline ends came to 23 bases. This CDR3 comprises 16 residues. Per germline, CDR1 MDHEN and CDR2 SYDVKM.

The chain recombines TRBV19 with TRBJ1-4, with no clear D. V gave up 6 bases and J gave up 0 bases, with 11 bases separating them. There are 15 residues in the CDR3. The germline V gene has CDR1 LNHDA and CDR2 SQIVND (reference sequence). The CDR3 nucleotides read TGTGCCAGTAGGACAACACTTGCAACTAATGAAAAACTGTTTTTT. Its protein product is CASRTTLATNEKLFF.

The rearrangement uses TRBV29-1 and TRBJ1-2; D might be TRBD1 (5 bases). The germline CDR1 and CDR2 sequences are SQVTM and ANQGSEA. The germline V and J ends were trimmed by 2 bases and 8 bases, with 15 bases remaining between them. This CDR3 comprises 13 residues. CDR3 protein: CSVELQGKGGYTF. Written as DNA, the CDR3 is TGCAGCGTTGAACTCCAGGGTAAAGGGGGCTACACCTTC.

Comments on this clonotype: One end of the junction fails to match germline, which may point to a read error. The V gene is TRBV25-1, the J gene TRBJ1-4; no firm D call. This CDR3 region has 15 residues. CDR1 and CDR2 (germline): MGHDK, SYGVNS. The CDR3 bases are TGTGCCAGCAGTGAACCAGCGCCCCAACATGAAAAACCGTTTTTT. This gives the protein CASSEPAPQHEKPFF.

At least ten counts were recorded for this clonotype. This chain connects TRBV28 to TRBJ2-7; 12 nucleotides match TRBD2. Germline-derived CDR1 and CDR2 are MDHEN and SYDVKM. The CDR3 extends over 16 amino acids. The V and J ends lost 4 bases and 0 bases, in that order; junction bases with no gene match: 4. The CDR3 DNA is TGTGCCAGCAGTTACGGACTAGCGGGGAGCTCCTACGAGCAGTACTTC. Translating it yields CASSYGLAGSSYEQYF.

This clonotype was counted only a few times. The chain uses TRBV3-1 and TRBJ2-3, with 7 bases identical to TRBD2. V lost 0 bases to trimming and J lost 4 bases; unmatched junction nucleotides: 10. The CDR3 extends over 17 amino acids. CDR1 is LGHDT, CDR2 YNNKEL, per germline (reference sequence). Here the CDR3 reads CASSQDLAGDVSDTQYF. As DNA, the CDR3 is TGTGCCAGCAGCCAAGATCTCGCGGGAGATGTTTCAGATACGCAGTATTTT.

The rearrangement uses TRBV2 and TRBJ2-5; D is possibly TRBD2 (5 bases). V gave up 3 bases and J gave up 1 base, with 12 bases separating them. The length of the CDR3 is 15 residues. Germline lookup yields CDR1 SNHLY and CDR2 FYNNEI. The CDR3 spells CASSETTEVQETQYF. DNA for the CDR3: TGTGCCAGCAGTGAGACTACAGAAGTCCAAGAGACCCAGTACTTC.

This clonotype came up a few times. The V and J genes are TRBV6-1 and TRBJ1-1; 11 nucleotides line up with TRBD1. Germline V gene lookup returns CDR1 MNHNS and CDR2 SASEGT. The CDR3 contains 14 residues. V gave up 6 bases and J gave up 6 bases; unmatched junction bases: 6. DNA for the CDR3: TGTGCCAGCAGAGTAAGGACAGGGGGCTCTGAAGCTTTCTTT. Its translation: CASRVRTGGSEAFF.

This clonotype has at least ten counts. V gene TRBV6-1 combines with J gene TRBJ2-5, with D perhaps matching TRBD1 (6 bases). The length of the CDR3 is 16 residues. The V end was cut by 6 bases, the J end by 2 bases, with 19 bases between. Germline CDR1 and CDR2: MNHNS and SASEGT. CDR3 protein: CASSELGGDPQETQYF. DNA for the CDR3: TGTGCCAGCAGCGAACTAGGGGGTGATCCTCAAGAGACCCAGTACTTC.

V is TRBV9 and J is TRBJ1-2; D might be TRBD1 (5 bases). The V end lost 0 bases, the J end lost 1 base, and 7 bases lay between the germline ends. Germline V CDR1 and CDR2: SGDLS, YYNGEE. The CDR3 loop spans 14 amino acids. The CDR3 DNA reads as TGTGCCAGCAGCGTAGGGGACCTTAACTATGGCTACACCTTC. Encoded protein: CASSVGDLNYGYTF.

The chain couples TRBV7-2 to TRBJ2-7; D ambiguous. Germline assignment: CDR1 SGHTA and CDR2 FQGNSA. Deletions cut 5 bases from V and 2 bases from J, with 13 bases between. The CDR3 sequence is 14 residues long. This CDR3 is CASSPSSSPYEQYF. The CDR3, as DNA: TGTGCCAGCAGCCCATCTAGTAGCCCCTACGAGCAGTACTTC.

This chain connects TRBV20-1 to TRBJ1-5; 8 bases agree with TRBD1. Unmatched junction bases numbered 13, after V lost 6 bases and J lost 0 bases. The CDR3 has 17 amino acids. Germline-derived CDR1 and CDR2 are DFQATT and SNEGSKA (reference sequence). The CDR3 coding sequence is TGCAGTGCCAGCCACCCGGGACAGGTTCCTAGCAATCAGCCCCAGCATTTT. Encoded protein: CSASHPGQVPSNQPQHF.

The table lists this clonotype with many counts. CDR3 amino acids: CASNPSGIHYEQYF. The CDR3, as DNA: TGTGCCAGCAATCCTAGCGGGATACACTACGAGCAGTACTTC. The rearrangement uses TRBV28 and TRBJ2-7; 9 bases align to TRBD2. The CDR3 loop spans 14 amino acids. From germline, CDR1 is MDHEN and CDR2 SYDVKM. The ends lost 7 bases at V and 3 bases at J; junction bases unmatched: 7.

Ten or more counts support this clonotype. The rearrangement uses TRBV3-1 and TRBJ1-2, with D unresolved. Germline V gene sequence: CDR1 LGHDT, CDR2 YNNKEL (reference sequence). The V gene lost 4 bases and the J gene lost 3 bases, with 15 bases spanning the gap. This CDR3 has 15 residues. The CDR3 DNA sequence: TGTGCCAGCAGCCCCGTCCGACTCCCTTACTATGGCTACACCTTC. The encoded protein is CASSPVRLPYYGYTF.